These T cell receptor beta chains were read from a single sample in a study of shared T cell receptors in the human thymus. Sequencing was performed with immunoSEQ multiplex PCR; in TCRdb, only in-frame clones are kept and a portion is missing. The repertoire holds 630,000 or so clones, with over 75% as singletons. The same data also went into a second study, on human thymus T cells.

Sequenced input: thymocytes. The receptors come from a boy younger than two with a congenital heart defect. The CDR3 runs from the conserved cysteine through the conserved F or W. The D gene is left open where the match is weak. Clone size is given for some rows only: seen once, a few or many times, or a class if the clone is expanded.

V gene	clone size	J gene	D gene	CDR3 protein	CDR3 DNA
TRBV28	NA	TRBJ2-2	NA	CASSPISGELFF	TGTGCCAGCAGCCCTATATCCGGGGAGCTGTTTTTT
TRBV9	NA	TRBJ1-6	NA	CASSVEDSSPLHF	TGTGCCAGCAGCGTAGAAGACAGTTCACCCCTCCACTTT
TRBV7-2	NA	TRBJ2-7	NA	CASSLVGGESREQYF	TGTGCCAGCAGCTTAGTAGGCGGGGAATCGAGAGAGCAGTACTTC
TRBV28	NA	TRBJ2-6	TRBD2	CASSSGTGGFQSSGANVLTF	TGTGCCAGCAGTTCCGGGACGGGGGGTTTTCAAAGCTCTGGGGCCAACGTCCTGACTTTC
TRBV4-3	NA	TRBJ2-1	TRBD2	CASSQVPSGSGDEQFF	TGCGCCAGCAGCCAAGTACCTAGCGGGAGTGGGGATGAGCAGTTCTTC
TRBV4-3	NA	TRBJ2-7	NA	CASSQDTDYEQYF	TGCGCCAGCAGCCAGGACACCGACTACGAGCAGTACTTC
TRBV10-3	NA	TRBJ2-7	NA	CAISGAYEQYF	TGTGCCATCAGTGGAGCCTACGAGCAGTACTTC
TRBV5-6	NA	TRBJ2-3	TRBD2	CASSLGAGGVF	TGTGCCAGCAGCTTGGGAGCGGGGGGGGTTTTT
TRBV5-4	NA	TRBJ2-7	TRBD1	CASSYGQVSEEQYF	TGTGCCAGCAGCTACGGACAGGTTTCAGAAGAGCAGTACTTC
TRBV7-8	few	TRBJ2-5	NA	CASSLVSDQETQYF	TGTGCCAGCAGCTTAGTGTCAGACCAAGAGACCCAGTACTTC
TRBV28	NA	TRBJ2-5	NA	CASNLDSLTETQYF	TGTGCCAGCAACCTGGACAGTCTGACAGAGACCCAGTACTTC
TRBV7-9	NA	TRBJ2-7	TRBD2	CASSLGGLAGGEGSYEQYF	TGTGCCAGCAGCTTAGGTGGCCTAGCGGGAGGAGAAGGCTCCTACGAGCAGTACTTC
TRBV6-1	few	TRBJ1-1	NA	CASTFRTSNTEAFF	TGTGCCAGCACTTTTAGGACATCGAACACTGAAGCTTTCTTT
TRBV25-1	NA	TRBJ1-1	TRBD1	CASSEIRGRVAFF	TGTGCCAGCAGTGAAATCAGGGGGCGCGTAGCTTTCTTT
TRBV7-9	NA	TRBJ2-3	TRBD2	CASTISGRATDTQYF	TGTGCCAGCACCATTAGCGGGAGGGCCACCGATACGCAGTATTTT
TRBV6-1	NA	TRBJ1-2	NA	CASSDPRDPYGYTF	TGTGCCAGCAGTGATCCGCGGGACCCCTATGGCTACACCTTC
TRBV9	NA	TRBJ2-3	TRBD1	CASSPSRGSTDTQYF	TGTGCCAGCAGCCCCAGCAGGGGGAGCACAGATACGCAGTATTTT
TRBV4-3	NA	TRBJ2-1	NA	CASSQGHHRSSYNEQFF	TGCGCCAGCAGCCAAGGCCATCATAGGAGCTCCTACAATGAGCAGTTCTTC
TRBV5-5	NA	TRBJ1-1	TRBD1	CASSLARDRDRRTVNTEAFF	TGTGCCAGCAGCTTGGCCCGAGACCGGGACAGGAGAACCGTGAACACTGAAGCTTTCTTT
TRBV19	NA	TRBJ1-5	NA	CASSIFRVSNQPQHF	TGTGCCAGTAGTATCTTCAGGGTGAGCAATCAGCCCCAGCATTTT
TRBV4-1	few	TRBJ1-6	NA	CASSQGVERADSPLHF	TGCGCCAGCAGCCAAGGGGTGGAACGTGCGGATTCACCCCTCCACTTT
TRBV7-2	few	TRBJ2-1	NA	CASSLHPDRESYNEQFF	TGTGCCAGCAGCTTACACCCGGACCGGGAATCCTACAATGAGCAGTTCTTC
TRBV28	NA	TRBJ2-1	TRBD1	CASSDRDSSYNEQFF	TGTGCCAGCAGCGACAGGGACAGCTCCTACAATGAGCAGTTCTTC
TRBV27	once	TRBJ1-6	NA	CASRDRSPTDNSPLHF	TGTGCCAGCAGAGACAGGTCCCCGACCGATAATTCACCCCTCCACTTT
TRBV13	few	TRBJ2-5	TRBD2	CASSPERTSGRVQETQYF	TGTGCCAGCAGCCCAGAACGGACTAGCGGGAGGGTCCAAGAGACCCAGTACTTC
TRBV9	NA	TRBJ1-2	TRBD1	CASSVDARGQSYGYTF	TGTGCCAGCAGCGTAGACGCCAGGGGGCAGTCTTATGGCTACACCTTC
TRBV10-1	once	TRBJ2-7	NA	CASSGRPGDEQYF	TGCGCCAGCAGTGGCCGCCCGGGGGACGAGCAGTACTTC
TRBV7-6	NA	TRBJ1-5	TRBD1	CASSPRRADRPDQPQHF	TGTGCCAGCAGCCCAAGGAGGGCGGACAGGCCGGATCAGCCCCAGCATTTT
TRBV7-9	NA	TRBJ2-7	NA	CASSLIRDSYEQYF	TGTGCCAGCAGCTTAATCCGGGACTCCTACGAGCAGTACTTC
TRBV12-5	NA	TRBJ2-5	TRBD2	CASGLVLGAGPYQETQYF	TGTGCTAGTGGTTTGGTATTGGGAGCGGGGCCTTACCAAGAGACCCAGTACTTC
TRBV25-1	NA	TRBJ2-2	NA	CASSEFGGEGGLFF	TGTGCCAGCAGTGAATTCGGGGGTGAGGGAGGGCTGTTTTTT
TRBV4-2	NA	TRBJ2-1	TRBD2	CASSQAMGSGGEDEQFF	TGTGCCAGCAGCCAGGCCATGGGGAGCGGGGGGGAAGATGAGCAGTTCTTC
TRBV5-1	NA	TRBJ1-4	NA	CASSLVQAANEKLFF	TGCGCCAGCAGCTTGGTGCAGGCAGCTAATGAAAAACTGTTTTTT
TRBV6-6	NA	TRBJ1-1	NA	CASSYSGQPNTEAFF	TGTGCCAGCAGTTACTCGGGGCAACCGAACACTGAAGCTTTCTTT
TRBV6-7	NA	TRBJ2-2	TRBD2	CANSGANTGELFF	TGTGCCAATAGCGGGGCGAACACCGGGGAGCTGTTTTTT
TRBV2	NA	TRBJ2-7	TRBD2	CASSGTSGFYEQYF	TGTGCCAGCAGTGGGACTAGCGGCTTCTACGAGCAGTACTTC
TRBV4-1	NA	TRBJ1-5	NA	CASSQAHSNQPQHF	TGCGCCAGCAGCCAAGCACATAGCAATCAGCCCCAGCATTTT
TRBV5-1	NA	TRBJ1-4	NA	CASSSAQATNEKLFF	TGCGCCAGCAGCTCCGCGCAGGCAACTAATGAAAAACTGTTTTTT
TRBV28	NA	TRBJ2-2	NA	CASSSAGKNTGELFF	TGTGCCAGCAGTTCGGCAGGGAAGAACACCGGGGAGCTGTTTTTT
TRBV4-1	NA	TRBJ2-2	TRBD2	CASSRPILAANTGELFF	TGCGCCAGCAGCCGCCCTATTCTAGCGGCGAACACCGGGGAGCTGTTTTTT
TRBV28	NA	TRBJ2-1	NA	CASWPITGEQFF	TGTGCCAGCTGGCCTATCACGGGGGAGCAGTTCTTC
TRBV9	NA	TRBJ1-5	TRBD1	CASSVGQGEGQPQHF	TGTGCCAGCAGCGTAGGACAGGGGGAGGGCCAGCCCCAGCATTTT
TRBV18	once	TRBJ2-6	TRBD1	CASCVPGQASSGANVLTF	TGTGCCAGCTGCGTCCCGGGACAGGCGAGCTCTGGGGCCAACGTCCTGACTTTC
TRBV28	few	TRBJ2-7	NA	CASTADNEQYF	TGTGCCAGCACCGCGGATAACGAGCAGTACTTC
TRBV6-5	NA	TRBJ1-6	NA	CASSYGPGPENSPLHF	TGTGCCAGCAGTTATGGTCCAGGGCCGGAAAATTCACCCCTCCACTTT
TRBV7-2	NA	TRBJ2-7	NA	CASSLEYSSYEQYF	TGTGCCAGCAGCTTAGAGTACAGCTCCTACGAGCAGTACTTC
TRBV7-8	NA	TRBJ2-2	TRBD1	CASSLDKQGAGYTGELFF	TGTGCCAGCAGCTTAGACAAACAGGGGGCGGGTTACACCGGGGAGCTGTTTTTT
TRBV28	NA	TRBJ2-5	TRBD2	CASSPSGRARETQYF	TGTGCCAGCAGTCCTAGCGGGAGGGCCCGGGAGACCCAGTACTTC
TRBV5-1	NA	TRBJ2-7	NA	CASSLVSGNPYEQYF	TGCGCCAGCAGCTTGGTGTCAGGGAATCCCTACGAGCAGTACTTC
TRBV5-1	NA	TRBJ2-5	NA	CASSRVPQETQYF	TGCGCCAGCAGCCGGGTCCCACAAGAGACCCAGTACTTC
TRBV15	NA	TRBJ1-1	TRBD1	CATSRHKNRGRNTEAFF	TGTGCCACCAGCAGACATAAGAACAGGGGTAGAAACACTGAAGCTTTCTTT
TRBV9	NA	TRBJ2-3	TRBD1	CASSPQEDQGTGGDTQYF	TGTGCCAGCAGCCCCCAGGAGGATCAGGGGACAGGGGGAGATACGCAGTATTTT
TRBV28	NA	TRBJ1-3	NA	CASSLKRLQASGNTIYF	TGTGCCAGCAGTTTAAAAAGGCTACAGGCCTCTGGAAACACCATATATTTT
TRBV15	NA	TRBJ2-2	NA	CATRGAHTGELFF	TGTGCCACCCGGGGGGCTCACACCGGGGAGCTGTTTTTT
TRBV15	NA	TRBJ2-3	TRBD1	CATSLDRVSTDTQYF	TGTGCCACCAGCCTCGACAGGGTCAGCACAGATACGCAGTATTTT
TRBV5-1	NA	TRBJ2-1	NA	CASSLAKRGAGNEQFF	TGCGCCAGCAGCTTGGCGAAACGGGGCGCGGGAAATGAGCAGTTCTTC
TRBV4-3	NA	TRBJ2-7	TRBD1	CASSQEDLKSDRGLYEQYF	TGCGCCAGCAGCCAAGAAGACCTGAAATCGGACAGGGGACTCTACGAGCAGTACTTC
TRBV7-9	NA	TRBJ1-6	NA	CASSQQGYYSPLHF	TGTGCCAGCAGCCAACAGGGATACTATTCACCCCTCCACTTT
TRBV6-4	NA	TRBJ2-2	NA	CASSAKGYTGELFF	TGTGCCAGCAGTGCGAAGGGGTACACCGGGGAGCTGTTTTTT